Presented here are 2 T cell receptor beta chains from one specimen sequenced in a study of shared clonotypes between healthy human individuals. TCRdb's copy holds only in-frame clones and misses some; the assay was immunoSEQ multiplex PCR. The sample consists of 450,000 to 500,000 clones, roughly 80% of them appearing once. Sample: PBMCs. These receptors were collected from a woman aged 40-49 years in good health. Some clones in this sample may be carry-over from other donors' samples.

V usage is TRBV7-2 and J usage is TRBJ1-4; D is perhaps TRBD1 (6 bases). The CDR3 has 14 residues. Germline V gives CDR1 SGHTA, CDR2 FQGNSA. V lost 4 bases to trimming and J lost 8 bases, with 14 bases between them. CDR3 coding DNA: TGTGCCAGCAGCTCCCAAACAGGGCTCGAAAAACTGTTTTTT. Amino acids: CASSSQTGLEKLFF.

J is TRBJ1-1 and V is TRBV20-1; D unresolved. The germline V gene encodes CDR1 DFQATT and CDR2 SNEGSKA (reference sequence). This CDR3 is built from 11 residues. Trimming took 3 bases from V and 5 from J, leaving 7 bases between them. The CDR3 spells CSASGQTEAFF. Here the CDR3 DNA reads TGCAGTGCTAGTGGGCAGACTGAAGCTTTCTTT.